This T cell receptor (beta chain) was identified in a study of OX40 agonist ivuxolimab in advanced cancers. Across the whole study: The dose-escalation group included hepatocellular carcinoma, melanoma, renal cell carcinoma and head and neck cancer.

Profiling relied on immunoSEQ multiplex PCR, and the TCRdb table lists in-frame clones only, not all of them. The data hold some 19,000 clones, with 87% observed a single time. CDR1 is ENHRY, CDR2 SYGVKD, per germline. Deletions cut 0 bases from V and 0 bases from J, with 5 bases between. This CDR3 has 15 amino acids. This chain joins TRBV10-3 and TRBJ1-4, with D unclear. Specimen: CD4+ or CD8+ T cells sorted from blood, collected in a trial of the OX40 agonist ivuxolimab. The receptor was isolated from an adult with an advanced solid tumor such as melanoma, head and neck, liver or kidney cancer. CDR3 coding DNA: TGTGCCATCAGTGAGTCCACAGCAACTAATGAAAAACTGTTTTTT. It translates to CAISESTATNEKLFF.